These 24 T cell receptor beta chains share one sample of origin, sequenced in a study of OX40 agonist ivuxolimab in advanced cancers. Generated by immunoSEQ multiplex PCR, the TCRdb table keeps only in-frame clones and is missing some. The sample carries around 83,000 clones, 80% to 90% recorded once. This material consisted of CD4+ or CD8+ T cells sorted from blood, taken in a trial of the OX40 agonist ivuxolimab. These receptors were obtained from an adult with an advanced solid tumor such as melanoma, head and neck, liver or kidney cancer.

The chain employs TRBV2 and TRBJ2-1, with TRBD2 matching over 14 bases. Trimming took 5 bases from V and 16 from J; bases not matched to a gene: 10. This CDR3 has 14 amino acids. From germline, CDR1 is SNHLY and CDR2 FYNNEI. CDR3 nucleotides: TGTGCCAGCAGTCCTACGGGACTAGCGGGGGCCACTTTCTTC. Protein: CASSPTGLAGATFF.

The chain combines TRBV10-3 with TRBJ2-2, with TRBD1 matching over 12 bases. V was clipped by 7 bases and J by 0 bases; unmatched bases: 3. Germline CDR1 ENHRY, CDR2 SYGVKD. The CDR3 is made up of 16 amino acids. The CDR3 region is CAIKGTGGSNTGELFF. In DNA, the CDR3 is TGTGCCATCAAGGGGACAGGGGGCTCGAACACCGGGGAGCTGTTTTTT.

This clone has just a few counts. The chain joins TRBV6-5 to TRBJ2-7; D is tentatively TRBD1 or TRBD2 (5 bases each). This CDR3 has 15 amino acids. Trimming took off 6 bases at V and 3 bases at J, with 18 bases between the two ends. Germline-derived CDR1 and CDR2 are MNHEY and SVGAGI. The CDR3 coding sequence is TGTGCCAGCAGCACGAGAACCACTGGGGGCTACGAGCAGTACTTC. It translates to CASSTRTTGGYEQYF.

The chain uses TRBV2 and TRBJ2-2; the D gene is possibly TRBD2 (6 bases). V lost 9 bases and J 1 base, leaving 9 bases between the germline ends. Per germline, CDR1 SNHLY and CDR2 FYNNEI. This CDR3 has 13 residues. The CDR3 here is CASNGGNTGELFF. The CDR3 DNA reads as TGTGCCAGTAACGGGGGGAACACCGGGGAGCTGTTTTTT.

The rearrangement joins TRBV19 to TRBJ2-3, with D perhaps TRBD1 (6 bases). The germline gives CDR1 LNHDA, CDR2 SQIVND (reference sequence). This CDR3 comprises 14 residues. V shed 7 bases and J shed 3 bases, with 14 bases lying between them. The CDR3 is CASTPTGLTDTQYF. The CDR3, as DNA: TGTGCCAGTACCCCTACAGGGTTAACAGATACGCAGTATTTT.

V gene TRBV7-8 combines with J gene TRBJ2-7, with TRBD2 identical over 10 bases. Germline V gives CDR1 SGHVS, CDR2 FQNEAQ. CDR3 length: 16 amino acids. Unmatched junction bases numbered 7, after V lost 0 bases and J lost 5 bases. CDR3 region: CASSLAASGSFNEQYF. In DNA form, the CDR3 reads TGTGCCAGCAGCTTAGCTGCTAGCGGGAGTTTTAACGAGCAGTACTTC. The full variable domain, its missing parts supplied by reference TRBV7-8 and TRBJ2-7, is GAGVSQSPRYKVAKRGQDVALRCDPISGHVSLFWYQQALGQGPEFLTYFQNEAQLDKSGLPSDRFFAERPEGSVSTLKIQRTQQEDSAVYLCASSLAASGSFNEQYFGPGTRLTVT.

This chain uses TRBV6-6 with TRBJ1-1; D is possibly TRBD1 (5 bases). Per germline, CDR1 MNHNY and CDR2 SVGAGI (reference sequence). Trimming took off 1 base at V and 3 bases at J, with 6 bases between the two ends. The CDR3 is 13 amino acids. DNA for the CDR3: TGTGCCAGCAGTTACTTACAGGACACTGAAGCTTTCTTT. This translates into CASSYLQDTEAFF.

The chain recombines TRBV6-1 with TRBJ2-7; a possible D gene is TRBD1 (7 bases). There are 16 residues in the CDR3. Deletions cut 2 bases from V and 3 bases from J, with 17 bases between. Per germline, CDR1 MNHNS and CDR2 SASEGT. The CDR3 nucleotides read TGTGCCAGCAGTGAATTAGGCAGGGGGGATGGCTACGAGCAGTACTTC. Protein: CASSELGRGDGYEQYF.

This chain connects TRBV7-9 to TRBJ2-1; TRBD2 matches 10 bases. The V and J ends lost 4 bases and 5 bases, in that order; junction bases with no gene match: 2. The length of the CDR3 is 14 residues. Germline CDR1 is SEHNR and CDR2 is FQNEAQ (reference sequence). CDR3 bases: TGTGCCAGCAGCTCAGGACTAGCGGACAATGAGCAGTTCTTC. Translated: CASSSGLADNEQFF.

The chain has TRBV6-5 and TRBJ2-7; TRBD2 matches 13 bases. The V gene's germline CDR1 is MNHEY and CDR2 SVGAGI. With 4 bases clipped from V and 2 bases from J, the junction kept 2 bases outside the gene matches. The CDR3 length is 15 residues. DNA for the CDR3: TGTGCCAGCAGTTCCGGGACTAGCGGGGCCTACGAGCAGTACTTC. It encodes CASSSGTSGAYEQYF.

The chain has TRBV7-9 and TRBJ1-1; D is undetermined. The ends were cut back, 2 bases at V and 1 base at J, with 8 bases in the middle. The CDR3 runs 14 residues. CDR1 and CDR2 from the germline V gene are SEHNR and FQNEAQ (reference sequence). CDR3 coding DNA: TGTGCCAGCAGCTTATGGCAGACGAACACTGAAGCTTTCTTT. It is translated as CASSLWQTNTEAFF.

This chain uses TRBV7-3 with TRBJ2-7; a weak D match, TRBD2 (6 bases). Deletions cut 3 bases from V and 2 bases from J, with 14 bases between. This CDR3 has 15 residues. In germline, CDR1 is SGHTA, CDR2 FQGTGA. DNA for the CDR3: TGTGCCAGCAGCTTGATGGGGGGAATCGCCTACGAGCAGTACTTC. This codes for CASSLMGGIAYEQYF.

The J gene is TRBJ2-1, the V gene TRBV19; TRBD1 matches 9 bases. J was trimmed by 0 bases and V by 4 bases; bases with no gene match: 4. CDR1 LNHDA and CDR2 SQIVND come from the germline V gene (reference sequence). The CDR3 is made up of 16 amino acids. CDR3: CASSRGTGNSYNEQFF. For the CDR3, the DNA is TGTGCCAGTAGTAGGGGGACAGGGAACTCCTACAATGAGCAGTTCTTC.

This chain uses TRBV18 with TRBJ2-3, with TRBD2 as a possible D gene (5 bases). The CDR3 runs 15 residues. The germline CDR1 and CDR2 sequences are KGHSH and LQKENI. Trimming stripped 3 bases from V and 2 bases from J, with 12 bases between. The CDR3 spells CASSPGLIPTDTQYF. The CDR3 DNA is TGTGCCAGCTCACCCGGACTGATTCCCACAGATACGCAGTATTTT.

The chain couples TRBV9 to TRBJ1-2, with a weak D call TRBD1 (5 bases). There are 14 residues in the CDR3. The ends were cut back, 5 bases at V and 4 bases at J, with 15 bases in the middle. Germline assignment: CDR1 SGDLS and CDR2 YYNGEE. The CDR3 loop is CASSQGVGVYGYTF. CDR3 nucleotide sequence: TGTGCCAGCAGTCAGGGTGTTGGAGTCTATGGCTACACCTTC.

The J gene is TRBJ1-2, the V gene TRBV5-1; unclear D gene. The CDR3 consists of 13 residues. V lost 6 bases and J 2 bases, leaving 11 bases between the germline ends. Germline V gene sequence: CDR1 SGHRS, CDR2 YFSETQ. The CDR3 sequence: CASTPGINYGYTF. DNA for the CDR3: TGCGCCAGCACCCCCGGTATAAACTATGGCTACACCTTC. Full variable domain (missing parts from reference TRBV5-1 and TRBJ1-2): KAGVTQTPRYLIKTRGQQVTLSCSPISGHRSVSWYQQTPGQGLQFLFEYFSETQRNKGNFPGRFSGRQFSNSRSEMNVSTLELGDSALYLCASTPGINYGYTFGSGTRLTVV.

This chain links TRBV30 with TRBJ2-3, with a weak D call TRBD2 (6 bases). This CDR3 spans 17 amino acids. Germline V CDR1 and CDR2: GTSNPN, SVGIG (reference sequence). The ends were cut back, 7 bases at V and 3 bases at J, with 26 bases in the middle. CDR3 sequence (DNA): TGTGCCTACCTGCGGGAAGGCCTAAGGATACGAACAGATACGCAGTATTTT. It specifies CAYLREGLRIRTDTQYF.

CDR3 bases: TGTGCCAGCAGCCCGCGGACTAGCGCCAACATTCAGTACTTC. It encodes CASSPRTSANIQYF. The chain joins TRBV7-3 to TRBJ2-4, with 9 bases matching TRBD2. This CDR3 spans 14 amino acids. V lost 5 bases to trimming and J lost 7 bases; unmatched junction nucleotides: 6. Germline V gene sequence: CDR1 SGHTA, CDR2 FQGTGA.

CDR3 sequence (DNA): TGTGCCAGCACCACGGGAGGCGGGAGCGCATACAATGAGCAGTTCTTC. The encoded protein is CASTTGGGSAYNEQFF. The gene calls are TRBV5-4 and TRBJ2-1, with 7 bases aligning to TRBD2. The V and J ends lost 6 bases and 4 bases, in that order; junction bases with no gene match: 13. This CDR3 is built from 16 residues. CDR1 is SGHNT and CDR2 is YYREEE in the germline V gene (reference sequence).

A word on this clone: Germline is not matched at one junction end, which may reflect a read error. The chain employs TRBV7-7 and TRBJ2-2, with TRBD2 matching over 7 bases. Germline loops: CDR1 SSHAT, CDR2 FNYEAQ (reference sequence). CDR3 length: 13 amino acids. DNA of the CDR3: TGTGCTAGCAGCTCCGGGAGGATCGGGGAGCTGTTTTTT. Translation gives CASSSGRIGELFF.

The chain couples TRBV5-5 to TRBJ2-1; TRBD1 matches at 9 bases. The V gene's germline CDR1 is SGHKS and CDR2 YYEKEE (reference sequence). Trimming cost V 4 bases and J 7 bases; bases outside gene matches: 3. The CDR3 has 13 amino acids. In DNA, the CDR3 is TGTGCCAGCAGCGCACAGGGGGCGAATGAGCAGTTCTTC. Protein: CASSAQGANEQFF. The full variable domain, rest sourced from reference TRBV5-5 and TRBJ2-1, is DAGVTQSPTHLIKTRGQQVTLRCSPISGHKSVSWYQQVLGQGPQFIFQYYEKEERGRGNFPDRFSARQFPNYSSELNVNALLLGDSALYLCASSAQGANEQFFGPGTRLTVL.

V and J are TRBV7-9 and TRBJ2-7, with D hard to call. This CDR3 has 14 residues. Germline CDR1 reads SEHNR; CDR2 reads FQNEAQ (reference sequence). Trimming left V 1 base short and J 3 bases short, with 10 bases between. The CDR3 spells CASSLGVGNYEQYF. For the CDR3, the DNA is TGTGCCAGCAGCTTAGGGGTTGGGAACTACGAGCAGTACTTC.

The V gene is TRBV10-3, the J gene TRBJ2-1; 10 bases are shared with TRBD2. V lost 0 bases to trimming and J lost 3 bases; unmatched junction nucleotides: 5. Germline CDR1 and CDR2: ENHRY and SYGVKD. The CDR3 consists of 17 residues. The CDR3 loop reads CAISESRLAGHYNEQFF. The CDR3 DNA is TGTGCCATCAGTGAGTCCCGACTAGCGGGCCACTACAATGAGCAGTTCTTC.

This chain uses TRBV29-1 with TRBJ2-1; D remains unclear. Germline V gives CDR1 SQVTM, CDR2 ANQGSEA. The CDR3 is 12 residues long. V shed 4 bases and J shed 4 bases, with 8 bases lying between them. The CDR3: CSVVWVYNEQFF. The CDR3 DNA is TGCAGCGTTGTTTGGGTTTACAATGAGCAGTTCTTC.